This T cell receptor (beta chain) was sequenced in a study of blood T cell repertoires in COVID-19. Overall study context: Recovery among Cohort 3 donors was established by two negative PCRs, clearance, or symptom resolution.

Clones were read by immunoSEQ multiplex PCR, and TCRdb kept only the in-frame ones, dropping some. The sample includes 350,000 to 400,000 clones, more than 75% of them seen just once. CDR1 is GTSNPN, CDR2 SVGIG, per germline (reference sequence). This CDR3 has 12 amino acids. V lost 0 bases, J lost 7 bases, and 9 bases lay in between. Cohorts were determined from participant-reported clinical history. V usage is TRBV30 and J usage is TRBJ1-1, with unresolved D. The specimen sequenced was PBMCs or T cells enriched from blood (not recorded which). The origin of this receptor is a man aged 35 to 55 in a cohort exposed to, infected with or recovered from COVID-19 (not recorded which). In nucleotides, the CDR3 is TGTGCCTGGAGTGTAAGGAGAGATGAAGCTTTCTTT. This encodes CAWSVRRDEAFF.